This T cell receptor beta chain stems from a study of T-cell reconstitution after alpha-beta-depleted transplantation in children. Study-level points and caveats: T cells produced anew were the main source of T-cell counts and diversity one year after transplant. Reported findings indicate that, about two months after transplant, alpha-beta T cells came from several hundred expanded clones, which were derived from non-depleted graft cells. Certain patients had high TCRbeta diversity at day 60, and it came from recipient T cells and thymic progenitors that survived.

The CDR3 loop spans 13 amino acids. V was cut by 4 bases and J by 5 bases, with 12 bases left in between. Per germline, CDR1 SGHRS and CDR2 YFSETQ. A library of TCRbeta sequences, prepared with unique molecular identifiers, was generated. Each CDR3 protein is one row after TCRdb ran MiXCR on the PCR reads. This sample carries hundreds of thousands of distinct CDR3 sequences, about 15% of them seen once, and the ten largest clones take approximately 4.5%. This clonotype was picked up a small number of times. What it binds is unknown. This specimen was PBMCs, mostly from graft donor cells, taken 360 days after TCRalphabeta/CD19-depleted stem cell transplant. This receptor was obtained from a male patient younger than 18 who had a stem cell transplant for acute lymphoblastic leukemia, so the T cells may come from the graft donor. The chain combines TRBV5-1 with TRBJ1-2; unclear D gene. The CDR3 sequence is CASSHSQKYGYTF. CDR3 DNA sequence: TGCGCCAGCAGCCATTCGCAGAAATATGGCTACACCTTC.